One and the same sample provided the 24 T cell receptor beta chains below, sequenced in a study of T cell clonality in common variable immunodeficiency. Repertoires were generated with immunoSEQ multiplex PCR, while TCRdb's copy carries only in-frame clones and drops some. This sample comprises 40,000 to 60,000 clones, none seen once only. Sequenced material: peripheral blood mononuclear cells. These receptors all stem from a person between 18 and 75 years old in good health.

There are many counts of this clone. The CDR3 extends 3 residues past the end of the read, so its final part is completed from the germline J gene. The chain couples TRBV30 to TRBJ1-2, with D unclear. V lost 2 bases and J 3 bases, leaving 13 bases between the germline ends. Germline values: CDR1 GTSNPN, CDR2 SVGIG (reference sequence). This CDR3 has 14 amino acids. The CDR3 bases that were read are TGTGCCTGGAGTCGGGGAGTGGGAGACTATGGC. This sequence encodes CAWSRGVGDYG. The whole CDR3 sequence reads CAWSRGVGDYGYTF.

This clone was counted at least ten times. The CDR3 is cut off 3 residues early in the read; its end comes from the germline J gene. The V call is TRBV18, the J call TRBJ1-4; TRBD1 agrees at 7 bases. The CDR3 has 13 amino acids. Germline assignment: CDR1 KGHSH and CDR2 LQKENI. V lost 4 bases to trimming and J lost 8 bases; unmatched junction nucleotides: 4. This chain's CDR3 is CASSRAGGEKLFF. The CDR3 DNA, read in part, is TGTGCCAGCTCACGTGCAGGGGGAGAAAAA.

This clone was seen at least ten times. From the germline J gene comes the end of the CDR3, since the read stops 3 residues before it. The chain uses TRBV5-1 and TRBJ2-3; 9 nucleotides line up with TRBD2. Trimming removed 0 bases from V and 2 bases from J; junction bases left unmatched: 7. The CDR3 has 17 amino acids. CDR1 SGHRS and CDR2 YFSETQ come from the germline V gene. The CDR3 region is CASSLEPAGGITDTQYF. The part of the CDR3 DNA that was read is TGCGCCAGCAGCTTGGAACCGGCGGGGGGGATCACAGATACG.

Ten or more counts support this clone. The sequence runs out 3 residues before the end of the CDR3; the remainder is reconstructed from the germline J gene. The chain carries TRBV10-1 and TRBJ2-3; D is ambiguous. From germline, CDR1 is WNHNN and CDR2 SYGVQD (reference sequence). V lost 6 bases and J lost 6, with 19 bases in between. The length of the CDR3 is 15 residues. The chain's CDR3 is CASSAAVGSRDTQYF. The sequenced CDR3 bases are TGCGCCAGCAGCGCGGCGGTCGGCTCTCGGGATACG.

The sample holds many counts of this clone. The CDR3 end falls 3 residues outside the read, so it is completed with the germline J gene. This chain uses TRBV6-4 with TRBJ1-2, with 9 nucleotides matching TRBD1. This CDR3 comprises 15 residues. Germline V gene data show CDR1 as MRHNA and CDR2 as SNTAGT. Trimming took 6 bases from V and 0 from J; bases not matched to a gene: 5. The CDR3 bases that were read are TGTGCCAGCAGGGCCGGGACAGGGTCTAACTATGGC. Translating gives CASRAGTGSNYG. The whole CDR3 reads CASRAGTGSNYGYTF.

This clone was observed many times. The CDR3 extends 3 residues past the end of the read, so its final part is completed from the germline J gene. The rearrangement uses TRBV20-1 and TRBJ1-3, with 7 bases lining up with TRBD1. The CDR3 covers 13 residues. Germline V CDR1 and CDR2: DFQATT, SNEGSKA (reference sequence). After removal of 5 bases from V and 0 bases from J, the junction contained 1 base not matched to a gene. The part of the CDR3 DNA that was read is TGCAGTGCTGGACAGGCCTCTGGAAACACC. As protein: CSAGQASGNT. The whole CDR3 is CSAGQASGNTIYF.

This clone was seen ten or more times. Read coverage stops 3 residues before the CDR3 terminus; the germline J gene supplies the remainder. The V and J genes are TRBV7-9 and TRBJ2-7; TRBD2 matches 8 bases. Germline V gene lookup returns CDR1 SEHNR and CDR2 FQNEAQ (reference sequence). The V gene end was trimmed by 7 bases and the J gene end by 6 bases; junction bases not matched to a gene: 5. The CDR3 consists of 12 residues. CDR3 residues: CASKAGAAEQYF. The covered CDR3 bases are TGTGCCAGCAAAGCGGGAGCAGCCGAG.

This clone has ten or more counts. Read sequence stops 3 residues before the CDR3 end, and the germline J gene provides the missing end. J is TRBJ1-3 and V is TRBV6-1; D is undetermined. The CDR3 loop spans 18 amino acids. Germline CDR1 and CDR2: MNHNS and SASEGT. The V gene lost 0 bases and the J gene lost 0 bases, with 15 bases spanning the gap. Incomplete CDR3 DNA: TGTGCCAGCAGTGAAGCAGTCGGGTACTACTCCTCTGGAAACACC. Protein product: CASSEAVGYYSSGNT. The entire CDR3 sequence reads CASSEAVGYYSSGNTIYF.

This clone was detected many times. The read ends 3 residues shy of where the CDR3 ends; the end is completed using the germline J gene. This rearrangement joins TRBV20-1 to TRBJ2-3, with 7 bases identical to TRBD1. J gave up 2 bases and V 6 bases, and 5 bases lay outside the gene matches. Germline V gene sequence: CDR1 DFQATT, CDR2 SNEGSKA (reference sequence). This CDR3 has 13 residues. Partial CDR3 DNA: TGCAGTGCCCTTGGACAGGTCACAGATACG. Protein sequence: CSALGQVTDT. The CDR3 in full is CSALGQVTDTQYF.

This clone was found many times. The CDR3 end falls 3 residues outside the read, so it is completed with the germline J gene. The chain carries TRBV5-4 and TRBJ2-5; 10 bases match TRBD2. This CDR3 is built from 15 residues. Trimming at V came to 0 bases and at J to 3 bases, leaving 2 bases not matched to a gene. From germline, CDR1 is SGHNT and CDR2 YYREEE (reference sequence). CDR3 DNA (partial): TGTGCCAGCAGCTTGGCTGGGACTAGCGAAGAGACC. This gives the protein CASSLAGTSEET. The complete CDR3 protein is CASSLAGTSEETQYF.

CDR3 DNA, as far as it was read: TGTGCCTGGAGGGGACTAGCGGGAGGGGTCGGCGAG. It translates to CAWRGLAGGVGE. The CDR3 as a whole reads CAWRGLAGGVGEAFF. The rearrangement uses TRBV30 and TRBJ1-1, with D possibly TRBD1 on 5 matching bases. The read is 3 residues too short to cover the CDR3 end, so that end is filled in from the germline J gene. There are 15 residues in the CDR3. The V gene's germline CDR1 is GTSNPN and CDR2 SVGIG (reference sequence).

This clone came up many times. The CDR3 end lies 3 residues beyond the end of the read and is filled in from the germline J gene. The genes are TRBV5-1 and TRBJ2-2; perhaps TRBD1 as D (6 bases). Germline-derived CDR1 and CDR2 are SGHRS and YFSETQ. The CDR3 is 15 amino acids. The sequenced part of the CDR3 DNA is TGCGCCAGCAGCTTGGGCTGGGGGCCTAATGAAAAG. Translated, it gives CASSLGWGPNEK. Given in full, the CDR3 is CASSLGWGPNEKLFF.

This clone was counted only a few times. The CDR3 end is not reached by the read, which stops 3 residues before it; the germline J gene fills it in. This rearrangement joins TRBV7-3 to TRBJ2-5; D tentatively reads TRBD1 or TRBD2 (5 bases each). Germline-derived CDR1 and CDR2 are SGHTA and FQGTGA. This CDR3 is built from 16 residues. The CDR3 here is CASSPTVARGVDTQYF. The DNA read from the CDR3 is TGTGCCAGCAGCCCGACGGTGGCGAGAGGGGTAGATACC.

This clone has a handful of counts. The CDR3 end is not reached by the read, which stops 3 residues before it; the germline J gene fills it in. The gene calls are TRBV19 and TRBJ2-3; D may match TRBD1 or TRBD2 (6 bases each). Trimming left V 5 bases short and J 1 base short, with 10 bases between. The CDR3 totals 14 residues. Germline V gives CDR1 LNHDA, CDR2 SQIVND (reference sequence). The part of the CDR3 DNA that was read is TGTGCCAGTAGTTCAGGGGAGGGCACAGATACG. Amino acid sequence: CASSSGEGTDT. The whole CDR3 protein reads CASSSGEGTDTQYF.

This clone was detected many times. The CDR3 bases that were read are TGCGCCAGCACCGGGGACACAACAAACACCGGGGAG. Residues: CASTGDTTNTGE. The entire CDR3 sequence reads CASTGDTTNTGELFF. This chain uses TRBV5-1 with TRBJ2-2; D may be TRBD1 (6 bases). The read ends 3 residues before the CDR3 terminus; that terminus is restored from the germline J gene. Germline CDR1 is SGHRS and CDR2 is YFSETQ. V was pared by 6 bases and J by 2 bases, with 14 bases between. The CDR3 is 15 residues long.

The table lists this clone with many counts. The CDR3 end is not reached by the read, which stops 3 residues before it; the germline J gene fills it in. V is TRBV7-2 and J is TRBJ2-3; D gene uncertain. This CDR3 is 14 amino acids long. With 1 base removed from V and 2 bases from J, the gap between germline ends came to 7 bases. From germline, CDR1 is SGHTA and CDR2 FQGNSA. The sequenced part of the CDR3 DNA is TGTGCCAGCAGCTTAGTCGTGTACACAGATACG. It encodes CASSLVVYTDT. The entire CDR3 sequence reads CASSLVVYTDTQYF.

With regard to this clone: The read ends 3 residues before the CDR3 terminus; that terminus is restored from the germline J gene. The chain couples TRBV6-1 to TRBJ2-4; D remains ambiguous. The germline CDR1 and CDR2 sequences are MNHNS and SASEGT. The CDR3 totals 15 residues. CDR3 bases read: TGTGCCAGCAGTGAAGCTCTCAGGTACTTTTATGGT. It codes for CASSEALRYFYG. The complete CDR3 reads CASSEALRYFYGQYF.

This clone was counted at least ten times. The read terminates 3 residues ahead of where the CDR3 ends, so the germline J gene completes it. V and J are TRBV20-1 and TRBJ1-5; TRBD1 matches 10 bases. Trimming at V came to 5 bases and at J to 4 bases, leaving 5 bases not matched to a gene. The CDR3 is made up of 14 amino acids. Germline V lookup: CDR1 DFQATT, CDR2 SNEGSKA (reference sequence). CDR3 bases read: TGCAGTGCTGGGGGGACAGGGGCGAATCAGCCC. Translated: CSAGGTGANQP. The whole CDR3 protein is CSAGGTGANQPQHF.

This clone was detected many times. The sequence runs out 3 residues before the end of the CDR3; the remainder is reconstructed from the germline J gene. The chain has TRBV5-4 and TRBJ1-2; D gene unclear. The CDR3 contains 13 residues. The germline CDR1 and CDR2 sequences are SGHNT and YYREEE (reference sequence). Trimming shortened V by 1 base and J by 4 bases, and 8 bases separated the two germline ends. Partial CDR3 DNA: TGTGCCAGCAGCTTGTCGGCGGGCTATGGC. Residues: CASSLSAGYG. The complete CDR3 sequence is CASSLSAGYGYTF.

This clone has at least ten counts. The CDR3 end falls 3 residues outside the read, so it is completed with the germline J gene. The chain links TRBV7-2 to TRBJ2-3; TRBD2 matches 7 bases. The germline CDR1 and CDR2 sequences are SGHTA and FQGNSA. The CDR3 consists of 13 residues. This CDR3 reads CASTSGGVETQYF. The sequenced CDR3 bases are TGTGCCAGCACCTCTGGGGGGGTGGAGACG.

The table lists this clone with many counts. The sequence runs out 3 residues before the end of the CDR3; the remainder is reconstructed from the germline J gene. The chain links TRBV7-8 to TRBJ2-3; 8 nucleotides agree with TRBD1. This CDR3 region has 15 residues. J gave up 2 bases and V 5 bases, and 6 bases lay outside the gene matches. CDR1 and CDR2 (germline): SGHVS, FQNEAQ. The sequenced part of the CDR3 DNA is TGTGCCAGCAGCGCCAGCAGGGGGCCCACAGATACG. It yields the protein CASSASRGPTDT. The full CDR3 reads CASSASRGPTDTQYF. The full variable domain, in which reference TRBV7-8 and TRBJ2-3 provide the parts outside the CDR3, is GAGVSQSPRYKVAKRGQDVALRCDPISGHVSLFWYQQALGQGPEFLTYFQNEAQLDKSGLPSDRFFAERPEGSVSTLKIQRTQQEDSAVYLCASSASRGPTDTQYFGPGTRLTVL.

This clone appeared many times. The observed sequence ends 3 residues before the CDR3 terminus, with the missing tail filled in from the germline J gene. The chain employs TRBV30 and TRBJ2-7; D is perhaps TRBD1 (5 bases). Germline values: CDR1 GTSNPN, CDR2 SVGIG (reference sequence). V lost 2 bases and J lost 2, with 13 bases in between. This CDR3 has 14 amino acids. Incomplete CDR3 DNA: TGTGCCTGGAGTAGCCACAGGAGTACCTACGAG. Translating gives CAWSSHRSTYE. The entire CDR3 protein reads CAWSSHRSTYEQYF.

The table lists this clone with many counts. The read falls 3 residues short of the CDR3 end, and the missing part is taken from the germline J gene. The chain recombines TRBV30 with TRBJ1-1; 7 bases align to TRBD1. CDR1 is GTSNPN, CDR2 SVGIG, per germline (reference sequence). V shed 5 bases, J shed 7 bases, and the junction held 4 bases outside the gene matches. The CDR3 has 11 residues. The CDR3 is CAWDRAHEAFF. The sequenced part of the CDR3 DNA is TGTGCCTGGGACAGGGCACATGAA.

About this clone: Possible read error: a much larger clone is one base away. The CDR3 loop is CAWRRGRSERANVLFF. Incomplete CDR3 DNA: TGTGCCTGGCGGAGGGGGCGCTCGGAGCGGGCCAACGTG. The chain combines TRBV30 with TRBJ2-2, with a tentative D call TRBD1 (7 bases). The read ends 3 residues before the CDR3 terminus; that terminus is restored from the germline J gene. The germline V gene encodes CDR1 GTSNPN and CDR2 SVGIG (reference sequence). The CDR3 is made up of 16 amino acids.